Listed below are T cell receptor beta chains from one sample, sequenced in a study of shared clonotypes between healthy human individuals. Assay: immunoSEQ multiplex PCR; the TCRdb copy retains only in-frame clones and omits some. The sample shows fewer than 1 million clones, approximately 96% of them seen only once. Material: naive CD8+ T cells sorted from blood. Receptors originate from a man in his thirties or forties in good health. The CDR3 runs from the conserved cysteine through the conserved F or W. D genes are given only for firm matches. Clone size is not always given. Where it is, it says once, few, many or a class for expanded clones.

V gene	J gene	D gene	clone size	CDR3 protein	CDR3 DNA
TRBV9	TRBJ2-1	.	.	CASSVGTSLADEQFF	TGTGCCAGCAGCGTAGGTACGTCTCTTGCGGATGAGCAGTTCTTC
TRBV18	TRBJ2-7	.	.	CASSRPQGAYEQYF	TGTGCCAGCTCTCGGCCACAGGGAGCCTACGAGCAGTACTTC
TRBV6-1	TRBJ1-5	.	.	CASSDPYSNQPQHF	TGTGCCAGCAGTGACCCATATAGCAATCAGCCCCAGCATTTT
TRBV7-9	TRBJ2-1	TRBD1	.	CASATGAYNEQFF	TGTGCCAGCGCGACAGGGGCCTACAATGAGCAGTTCTTC
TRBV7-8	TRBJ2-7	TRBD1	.	CASTDRRGYEQYF	TGTGCCAGCACGGACAGGCGAGGTTACGAGCAGTACTTC
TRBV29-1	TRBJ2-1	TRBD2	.	CSASKTSGRPYNEQFF	TGCAGCGCTTCCAAGACTAGCGGGAGACCCTACAATGAGCAGTTCTTC
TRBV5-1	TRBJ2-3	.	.	CASSHNTDTQYF	TGCGCCAGCAGCCACAACACAGATACGCAGTATTTT
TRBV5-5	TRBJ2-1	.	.	CASSLVLYNEQFF	TGTGCCAGCAGCTTGGTCCTTTACAATGAGCAGTTCTTC
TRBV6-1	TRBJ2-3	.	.	CASSGLRGRTDTQYF	TGTGCCAGCAGTGGACTCAGGGGCCGCACAGATACGCAGTATTTT
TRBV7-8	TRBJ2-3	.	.	CASSLLGGSTDTQYF	TGTGCCAGCAGCTTATTAGGAGGATCCACAGATACGCAGTATTTT
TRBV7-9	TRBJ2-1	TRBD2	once	CASSPYPAGGSYNEQFF	TGTGCCAGCAGCCCTTACCCAGCGGGAGGGTCCTACAATGAGCAGTTCTTC
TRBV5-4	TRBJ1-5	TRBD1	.	CASSLWGDRGYQPQHF	TGTGCCAGCAGCTTGTGGGGAGACAGGGGGTATCAGCCCCAGCATTTT
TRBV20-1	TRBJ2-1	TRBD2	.	CSGLAGNEQFF	TGCAGCGGACTAGCGGGCAATGAGCAGTTCTTC
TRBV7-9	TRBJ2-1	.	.	CAGRVSENNEQFF	TGTGCCGGAAGGGTTAGCGAAAACAATGAGCAGTTCTTC
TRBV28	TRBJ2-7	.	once	CASSLLGRDGSSYEQYF	TGTGCCAGCAGTTTATTGGGCCGGGACGGCAGCTCCTACGAGCAGTACTTC